The clone carrying this TCR beta chain was observed a few times. This sample is drawn from a study of blood T cells in healthy people across ages. The CDR3 loop spans 14 amino acids. Trimming removed 1 base from V and 7 bases from J, with 14 bases in between. Germline CDR1 and CDR2: LNHNV and YYDKDF (reference sequence). Through a sample-barcoded 5' primer and a J-beta primer mix, a second PCR was run for 7 to 11 cycles. Each cDNA molecule was tagged by a template-switch adaptor with 12 random nucleotides. TCRdb re-called the 5' RACE reads through MiXCR, storing one row per CDR3 protein. In the table there are about 680,000 distinct CDR3 sequences, approximately 49% of which are singletons.

The sequence derives from a woman aged 55-75 years in good health. The chain joins TRBV15 to TRBJ2-7, with D perhaps TRBD2 (5 bases). Source material: blood. The CDR3 DNA follows: TGTGCCACCAGCAGAGTCGAAAGGAGGAATGAGCAGTACTTC. Translated: CATSRVERRNEQYF.